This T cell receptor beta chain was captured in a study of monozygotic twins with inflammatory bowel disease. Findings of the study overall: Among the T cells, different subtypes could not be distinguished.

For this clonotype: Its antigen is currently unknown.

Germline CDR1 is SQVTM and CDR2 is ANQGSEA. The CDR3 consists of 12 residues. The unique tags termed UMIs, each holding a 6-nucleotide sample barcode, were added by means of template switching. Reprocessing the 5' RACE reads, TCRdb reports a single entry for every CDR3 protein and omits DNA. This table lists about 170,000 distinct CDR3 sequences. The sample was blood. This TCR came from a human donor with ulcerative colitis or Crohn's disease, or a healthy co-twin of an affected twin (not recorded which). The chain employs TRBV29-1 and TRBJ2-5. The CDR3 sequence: CSVGGRQETQYF.